Below, 12 T cell receptor beta chains from the same sample are listed, as sequenced in a study of T cell responses to AZD1222 COVID-19 vaccine. Method: immunoSEQ multiplex PCR; TCRdb's copy keeps in-frame clones and lacks some. The top ten clones hold about 14% of a sample with 57,000 or so clones, approximately 83% of them seen once. This specimen consisted of peripheral blood, obtained on day 0 of AZD1222 vaccination. Receptors were obtained from an adult in good health.

The J gene is TRBJ2-7, the V gene TRBV28, with TRBD1 matching 9 bases. V was clipped by 6 bases and J by 1 base; unmatched bases: 7. The CDR3 is 15 residues long. CDR1 is MDHEN and CDR2 is SYDVKM in the germline V gene. The CDR3 nucleotides read TGTGCCAGCAGCCCGGACAGGGGATTATCCTACGAGCAGTACTTC. Translating gives CASSPDRGLSYEQYF.

Only one count was recorded for this clone. This chain joins TRBV7-9 and TRBJ1-4; tentative D call: TRBD1 (6 bases). CDR1 and CDR2 from the germline V gene are SEHNR and FQNEAQ (reference sequence). This CDR3 region has 14 residues. Trimming cost V 4 bases and J 7 bases, with 13 bases left between them. CDR3 nucleotides: TGTGCCAGCAGCTCCAGTGGAGGGGGTGAAAAACTGTTTTTT. This codes for CASSSSGGGEKLFF.

CDR3 DNA: TGTGCCAGCAGTTTAACCAGGACAGCCACTAACTATGGCTACACCTTC. It yields the protein CASSLTRTATNYGYTF. The rearrangement uses TRBV27 and TRBJ1-2, with D tentatively TRBD1 (6 bases). Germline V gene sequence: CDR1 MNHEY, CDR2 SMNVEV (reference sequence). This CDR3 contains 16 residues. V gave up 2 bases and J gave up 0 bases, with 13 bases separating them.

The chain carries TRBV4-1 and TRBJ1-1; D is unresolved. Germline lookup yields CDR1 MGHRA and CDR2 YSYEKL. CDR3 length: 15 amino acids. V lost 1 base to trimming and J lost 0 bases, with 9 bases between them. CDR3 coding DNA: TGCGCCAGCAGCCAAGCCCCCCTGTTGAACACTGAAGCTTTCTTT. Translating it yields CASSQAPLLNTEAFF.

J is TRBJ1-5 and V is TRBV18; no clear D. From germline, CDR1 is KGHSH and CDR2 LQKENI. V lost 3 bases, J lost 0 bases, and 6 bases lay in between. CDR3 length: 14 amino acids. CDR3 bases: TGTGCCAGCTCACCGGGGAATAGCAATCAGCCCCAGCATTTT. It encodes CASSPGNSNQPQHF.

This clone was seen once. The DNA for the CDR3 is TGTGCCAGCAGTGAATCCGGGACAGGCAATCAGCCCCAGCATTTT. Residues: CASSESGTGNQPQHF. V is TRBV6-1 and J is TRBJ1-5, with TRBD1 matching 7 bases. The CDR3 sequence is 15 residues long. V shed 2 bases, J shed 2 bases, and the junction held 3 bases outside the gene matches. The germline V gene has CDR1 MNHNS and CDR2 SASEGT.

This clone was found a few times. This chain joins TRBV19 and TRBJ2-1; 8 bases are shared with TRBD2. Germline V gene sequence: CDR1 LNHDA, CDR2 SQIVND (reference sequence). This CDR3 is built from 17 residues. Trimming cost V 1 base and J 4 bases; bases outside gene matches: 9. Here the CDR3 reads CASSIGASGGLYNEQFF. For the CDR3, the DNA is TGTGCCAGTAGTATAGGGGCCAGCGGGGGCCTATACAATGAGCAGTTCTTC.

The V call is TRBV7-9, the J call TRBJ2-7, with 11 bases matching TRBD2. The junction had 8 bases not matched to a gene; V was cut back by 5 bases and J by 5 bases. The CDR3 is 15 amino acids. Looked up from germline, CDR1 is SEHNR and CDR2 is FQNEAQ (reference sequence). The CDR3 nucleotides read TGTGCCAGCAGCCCGGTGACTAGCGGGATCGACGAGCAGTACTTC. This codes for CASSPVTSGIDEQYF.

The J gene is TRBJ1-6, the V gene TRBV27; D remains unclear. V lost 2 bases and J 10 bases, leaving 9 bases between the germline ends. CDR1 and CDR2 from the germline V gene are MNHEY and SMNVEV (reference sequence). The CDR3 has 13 residues. The CDR3 loop is CASSLGRDSPLHF. Here the CDR3 DNA reads TGTGCCAGCAGTTTAGGGAGAGACTCACCCCTCCACTTT.

The rearrangement joins TRBV4-3 to TRBJ1-2, with no clear D. Trimming took off 5 bases at V and 3 bases at J, with 19 bases between the two ends. This CDR3 comprises 16 residues. Germline V gene sequence: CDR1 LGHNA, CDR2 YSLEER. The CDR3 loop is CASSTSELGQDYGYTF. CDR3 coding DNA: TGCGCCAGCAGCACCAGTGAGTTAGGGCAGGACTATGGCTACACCTTC.

At least ten counts were recorded for this clone. This chain connects TRBV21-1 to TRBJ1-2. TRBV21-1 is a documented pseudogene. This CDR3 is built from 14 residues. For the CDR3, the DNA is TGTGCCAGCAGCAAAAAAGGGCCAGCGCGTGGCTACACCTTC. Amino acids: CASSKKGPARGYTF.

Note on this clone: Compared with germline, one end of the junction differs, possibly owing to a read error. The chain couples TRBV28 to TRBJ2-7; possible D gene TRBD2, 6 bases. This CDR3 has 14 amino acids. CDR1 and CDR2 (germline): MDHEN, SYDVKM. The CDR3 protein is CASSLVASDYGQYF. CDR3 DNA: TGTGCCAGCAGTTTAGTGGCTAGCGATTACGGGCAGTACTTC.